This T cell receptor (beta chain) emerged from a study of technical replicates of blood from a few donors. J lost 4 bases, V lost 5 bases, and 9 bases had no gene match. Germline assignment: CDR1 MDHEN and CDR2 SYDVKM. This CDR3 is 16 amino acids long. Sequencing used immunoSEQ multiplex PCR; TCRdb keeps in-frame clones, though not all of them. The sample lists around 100,000 clones; approximately 94% were seen once. The chain combines TRBV28 with TRBJ1-3; TRBD1 matches 9 bases. The sample consisted of T cells isolated from PBMCs. This receptor was obtained from a human donor in good health. The CDR3 region has the DNA TGTGCCAGCAGTCTAATACAGGGGGCGGAGGGAAACACCATATATTTT. Translated: CASSLIQGAEGNTIYF. The full variable domain, with the rest looked up from reference TRBV28 and TRBJ1-3, is DVKVTQSSRYLVKRTGEKVFLECVQDMDHENMFWYRQDPGLGLRLIYFSYDVKMKEKGDIPEGYSVSREKKERFSLILESASTNQTSMYLCASSLIQGAEGNTIYFGEGSWLTVV.